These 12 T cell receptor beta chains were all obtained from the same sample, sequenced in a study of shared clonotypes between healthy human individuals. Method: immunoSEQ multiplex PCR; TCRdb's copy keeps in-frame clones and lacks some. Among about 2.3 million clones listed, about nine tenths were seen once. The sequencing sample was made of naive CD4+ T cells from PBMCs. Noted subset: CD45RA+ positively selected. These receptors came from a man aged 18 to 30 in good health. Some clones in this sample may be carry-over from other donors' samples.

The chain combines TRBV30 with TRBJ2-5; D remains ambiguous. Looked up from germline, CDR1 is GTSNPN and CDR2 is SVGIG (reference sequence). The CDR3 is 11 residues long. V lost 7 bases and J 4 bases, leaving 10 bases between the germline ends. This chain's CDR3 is CALAFSETQYF. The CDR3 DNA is TGTGCCTTGGCCTTTTCAGAGACCCAGTACTTC.

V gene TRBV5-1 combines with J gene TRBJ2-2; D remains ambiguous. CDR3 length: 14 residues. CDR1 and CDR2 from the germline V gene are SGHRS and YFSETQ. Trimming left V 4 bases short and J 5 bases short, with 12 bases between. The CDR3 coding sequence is TGCGCCAGCAGCCCGGGCCCAAGGACCGGGGAGCTGTTTTTT. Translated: CASSPGPRTGELFF.

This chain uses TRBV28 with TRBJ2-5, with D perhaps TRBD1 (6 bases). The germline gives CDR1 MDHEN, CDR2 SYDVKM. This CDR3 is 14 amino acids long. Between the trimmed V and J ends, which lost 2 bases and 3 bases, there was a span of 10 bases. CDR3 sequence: CASSLRGGKETQYF. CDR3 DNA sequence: TGTGCCAGCAGTTTAAGAGGGGGAAAAGAGACCCAGTACTTC.

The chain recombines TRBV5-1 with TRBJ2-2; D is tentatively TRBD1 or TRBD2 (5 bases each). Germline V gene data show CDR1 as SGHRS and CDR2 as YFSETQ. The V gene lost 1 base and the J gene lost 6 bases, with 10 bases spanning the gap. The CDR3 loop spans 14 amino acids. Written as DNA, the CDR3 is TGCGCCAGCAGCTTGTCGGGGCAGGCCGGGGAGCTGTTTTTT. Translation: CASSLSGQAGELFF.

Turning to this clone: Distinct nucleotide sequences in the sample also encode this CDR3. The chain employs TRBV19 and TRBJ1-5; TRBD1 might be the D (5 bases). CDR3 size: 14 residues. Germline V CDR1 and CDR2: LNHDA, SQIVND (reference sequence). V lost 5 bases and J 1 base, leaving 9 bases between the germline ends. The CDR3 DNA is TGTGCCAGTAGTCCCCAGGGAAGCAATCAGCCCCAGCATTTT. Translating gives CASSPQGSNQPQHF.

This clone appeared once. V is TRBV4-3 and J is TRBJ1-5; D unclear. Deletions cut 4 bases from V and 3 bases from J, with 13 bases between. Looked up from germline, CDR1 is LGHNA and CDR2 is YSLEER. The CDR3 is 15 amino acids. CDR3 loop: CASSPRIGPNQPQHF. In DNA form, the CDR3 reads TGCGCCAGCAGCCCCAGAATCGGTCCCAATCAGCCCCAGCATTTT.

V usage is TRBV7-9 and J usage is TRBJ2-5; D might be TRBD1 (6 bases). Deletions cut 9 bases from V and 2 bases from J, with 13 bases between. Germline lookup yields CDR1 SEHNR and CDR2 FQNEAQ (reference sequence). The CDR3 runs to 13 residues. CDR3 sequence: CASANRVQETQYF. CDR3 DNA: TGTGCCAGTGCTAACAGGGTACAAGAGACCCAGTACTTC.

Here the CDR3 reads CARVSDYNEQFF. CDR3 DNA sequence: TGCGCCCGTGTGTCAGACTACAATGAGCAGTTCTTC. The chain links TRBV10-2 to TRBJ2-1; D call uncertain. V gave up 11 bases and J gave up 3 bases, with 11 bases separating them. The CDR3 is 12 amino acids. Germline-derived CDR1 and CDR2 are WSHSY and SAAADI.

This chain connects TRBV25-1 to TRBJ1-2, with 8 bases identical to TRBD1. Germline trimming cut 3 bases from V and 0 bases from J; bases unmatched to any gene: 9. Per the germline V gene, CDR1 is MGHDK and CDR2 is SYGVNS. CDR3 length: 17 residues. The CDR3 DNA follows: TGTGCCAGCAGTGACGACAGGGGACACATCGCTAACTATGGCTACACCTTC. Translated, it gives CASSDDRGHIANYGYTF.

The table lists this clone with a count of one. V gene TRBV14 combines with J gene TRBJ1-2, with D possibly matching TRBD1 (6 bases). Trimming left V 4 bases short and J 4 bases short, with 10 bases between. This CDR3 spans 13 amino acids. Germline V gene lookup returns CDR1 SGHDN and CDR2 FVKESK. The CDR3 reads CASSPTGTYGYTF. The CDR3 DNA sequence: TGTGCCAGCAGCCCTACAGGGACCTATGGCTACACCTTC.

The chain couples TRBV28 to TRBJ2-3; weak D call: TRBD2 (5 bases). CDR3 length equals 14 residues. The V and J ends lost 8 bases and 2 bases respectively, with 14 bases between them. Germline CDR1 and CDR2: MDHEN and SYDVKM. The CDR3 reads CASSWTAYTDTQYF. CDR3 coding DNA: TGTGCCAGCTCGTGGACTGCCTACACAGATACGCAGTATTTT.

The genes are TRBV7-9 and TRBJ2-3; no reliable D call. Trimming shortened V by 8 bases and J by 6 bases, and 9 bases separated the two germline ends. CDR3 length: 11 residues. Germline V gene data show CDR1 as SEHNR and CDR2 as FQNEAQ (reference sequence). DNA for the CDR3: TGTGCCAGCCGAAGCTCGGATACGCAGTATTTT. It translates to CASRSSDTQYF.